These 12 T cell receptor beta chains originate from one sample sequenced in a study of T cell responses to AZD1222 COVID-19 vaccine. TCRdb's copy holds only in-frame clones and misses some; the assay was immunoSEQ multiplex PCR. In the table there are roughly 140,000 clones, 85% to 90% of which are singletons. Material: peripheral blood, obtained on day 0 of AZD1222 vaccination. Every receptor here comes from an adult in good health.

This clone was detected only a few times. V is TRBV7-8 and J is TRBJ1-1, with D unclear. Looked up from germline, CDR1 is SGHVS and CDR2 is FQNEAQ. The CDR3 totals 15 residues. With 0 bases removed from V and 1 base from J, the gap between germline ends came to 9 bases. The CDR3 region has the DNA TGTGCCAGCAGCTTAGCGGCAGGCCGGAACACTGAAGCTTTCTTT. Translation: CASSLAAGRNTEAFF. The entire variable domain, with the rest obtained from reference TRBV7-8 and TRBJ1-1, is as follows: GAGVSQSPRYKVAKRGQDVALRCDPISGHVSLFWYQQALGQGPEFLTYFQNEAQLDKSGLPSDRFFAERPEGSVSTLKIQRTQQEDSAVYLCASSLAAGRNTEAFFGQGTRLTVV.

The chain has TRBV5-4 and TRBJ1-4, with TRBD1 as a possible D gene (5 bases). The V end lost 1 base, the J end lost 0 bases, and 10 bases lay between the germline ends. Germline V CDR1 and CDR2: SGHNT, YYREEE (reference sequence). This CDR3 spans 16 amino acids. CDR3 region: CASSLWDLATNEKLFF. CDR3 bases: TGTGCCAGCAGCTTGTGGGACCTTGCAACTAATGAAAAACTGTTTTTT.

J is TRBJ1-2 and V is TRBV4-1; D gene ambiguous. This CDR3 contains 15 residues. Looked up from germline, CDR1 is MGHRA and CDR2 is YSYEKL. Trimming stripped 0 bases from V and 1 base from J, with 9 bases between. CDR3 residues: CASSQETQINYGYTF. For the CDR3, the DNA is TGCGCCAGCAGCCAAGAAACACAGATTAACTATGGCTACACCTTC.

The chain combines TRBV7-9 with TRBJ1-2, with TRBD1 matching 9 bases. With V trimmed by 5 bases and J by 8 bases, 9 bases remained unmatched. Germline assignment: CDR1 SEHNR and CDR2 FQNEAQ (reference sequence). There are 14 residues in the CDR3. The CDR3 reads CASSSTGTGQGYTF. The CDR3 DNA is TGTGCCAGCAGCAGTACTGGGACAGGGCAAGGCTACACCTTC.

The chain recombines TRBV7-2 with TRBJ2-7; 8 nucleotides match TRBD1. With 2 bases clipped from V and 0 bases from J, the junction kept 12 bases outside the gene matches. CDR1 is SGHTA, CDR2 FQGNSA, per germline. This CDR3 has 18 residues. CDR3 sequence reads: CASSLSPPGTGVSYEQYF. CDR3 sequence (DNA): TGTGCCAGCAGCTTAAGCCCACCCGGGACAGGAGTCTCCTACGAGCAGTACTTC.

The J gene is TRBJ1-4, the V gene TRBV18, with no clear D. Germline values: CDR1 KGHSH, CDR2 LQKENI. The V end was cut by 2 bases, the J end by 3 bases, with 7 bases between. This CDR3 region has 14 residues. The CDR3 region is CASSPMGANEKLFF. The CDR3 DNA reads TGTGCCAGCTCACCAATGGGAGCTAATGAAAAACTGTTTTTT. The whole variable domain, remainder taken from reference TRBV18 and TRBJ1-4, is NAGVMQNPRHLVRRRGQEARLRCSPMKGHSHVYWYRQLPEEGLKFMVYLQKENIIDESGMPKERFSAEFPKEGPSILRIQQVVRGDSAAYFCASSPMGANEKLFFGSGTQLSVL.

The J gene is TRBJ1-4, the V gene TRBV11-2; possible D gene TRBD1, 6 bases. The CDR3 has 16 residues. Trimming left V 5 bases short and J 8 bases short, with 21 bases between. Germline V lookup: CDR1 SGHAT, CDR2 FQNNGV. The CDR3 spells CASSQAVGTLGEKLFF. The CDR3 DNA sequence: TGTGCCAGCAGCCAGGCGGTGGGGACACTTGGGGAAAAACTGTTTTTT.

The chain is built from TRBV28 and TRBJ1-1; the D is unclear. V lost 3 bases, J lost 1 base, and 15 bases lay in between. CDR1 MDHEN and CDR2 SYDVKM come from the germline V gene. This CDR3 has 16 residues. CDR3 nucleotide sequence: TGTGCCAGCAGTTTTGGCCCCGGGTCCTCGAACACTGAAGCTTTCTTT. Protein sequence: CASSFGPGSSNTEAFF.

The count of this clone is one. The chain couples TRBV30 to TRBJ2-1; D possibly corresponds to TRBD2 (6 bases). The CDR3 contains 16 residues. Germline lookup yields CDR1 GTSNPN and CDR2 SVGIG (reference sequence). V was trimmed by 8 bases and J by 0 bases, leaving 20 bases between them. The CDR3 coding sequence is TGTGCCGGATCGACTAGAATGCTGAGCTCCTACAATGAGCAGTTCTTC. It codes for CAGSTRMLSSYNEQFF.

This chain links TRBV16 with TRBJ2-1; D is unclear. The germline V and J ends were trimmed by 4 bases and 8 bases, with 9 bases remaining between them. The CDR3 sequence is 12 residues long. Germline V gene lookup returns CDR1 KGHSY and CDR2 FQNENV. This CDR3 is CASSPFGHEQFF. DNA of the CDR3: TGTGCCAGCAGCCCCTTCGGGCATGAGCAGTTCTTC.

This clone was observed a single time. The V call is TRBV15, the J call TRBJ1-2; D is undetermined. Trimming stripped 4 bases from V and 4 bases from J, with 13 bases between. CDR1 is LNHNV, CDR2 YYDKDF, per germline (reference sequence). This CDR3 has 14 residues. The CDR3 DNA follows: TGTGCCACCAGCACCGGACCCACATTCTATGGCTACACCTTC. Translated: CATSTGPTFYGYTF.

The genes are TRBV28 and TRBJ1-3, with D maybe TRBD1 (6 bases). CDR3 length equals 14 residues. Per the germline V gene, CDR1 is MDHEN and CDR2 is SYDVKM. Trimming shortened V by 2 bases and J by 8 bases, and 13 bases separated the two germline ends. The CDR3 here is CASSLRGKGYTIYF. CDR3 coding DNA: TGTGCCAGCAGTTTAAGGGGGAAAGGGTACACCATATATTTT.